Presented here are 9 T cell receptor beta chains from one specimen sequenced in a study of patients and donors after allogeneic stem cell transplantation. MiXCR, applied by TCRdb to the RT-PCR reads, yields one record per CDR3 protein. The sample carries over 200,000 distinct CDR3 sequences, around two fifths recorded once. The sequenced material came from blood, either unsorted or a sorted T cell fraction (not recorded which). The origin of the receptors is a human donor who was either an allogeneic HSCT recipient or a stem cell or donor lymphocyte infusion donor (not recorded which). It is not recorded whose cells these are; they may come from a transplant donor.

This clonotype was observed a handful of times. The CDR3 spells CSAGAGTSSTDTQYF. The CDR3 region has the DNA TGCAGTGCTGGGGCCGGGACTTCTAGCACAGATACGCAGTATTTT. The chain uses TRBV20-1 and TRBJ2-3; tentatively, D is TRBD2 (6 bases). Germline V lookup: CDR1 DFQATT, CDR2 SNEGSKA (reference sequence). The CDR3 spans 15 residues. V was trimmed by 5 bases and J by 0 bases, leaving 15 bases between them.

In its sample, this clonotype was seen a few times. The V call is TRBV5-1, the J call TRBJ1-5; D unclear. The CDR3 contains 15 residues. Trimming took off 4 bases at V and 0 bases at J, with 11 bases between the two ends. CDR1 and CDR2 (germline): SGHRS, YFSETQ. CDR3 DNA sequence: TGCGCCAGCAGCCTAGATGTGGGTAGCAATCAGCCCCAGCATTTT. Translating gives CASSLDVGSNQPQHF.

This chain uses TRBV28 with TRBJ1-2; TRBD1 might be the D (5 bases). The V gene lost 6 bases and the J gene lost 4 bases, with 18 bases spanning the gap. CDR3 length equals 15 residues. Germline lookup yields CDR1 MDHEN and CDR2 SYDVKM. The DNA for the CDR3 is TGTGCCAGCAGAAGGGATACTGGGACGGGCTATGGCTACACCTTC. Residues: CASRRDTGTGYGYTF.

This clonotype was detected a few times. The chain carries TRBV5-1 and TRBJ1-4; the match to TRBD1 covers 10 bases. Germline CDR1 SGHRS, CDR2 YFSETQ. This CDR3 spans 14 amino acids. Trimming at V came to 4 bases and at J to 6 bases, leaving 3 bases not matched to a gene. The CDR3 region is CASSPGTGDEKLFF. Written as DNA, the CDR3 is TGCGCCAGCAGCCCCGGGACAGGGGATGAAAAACTGTTTTTT.

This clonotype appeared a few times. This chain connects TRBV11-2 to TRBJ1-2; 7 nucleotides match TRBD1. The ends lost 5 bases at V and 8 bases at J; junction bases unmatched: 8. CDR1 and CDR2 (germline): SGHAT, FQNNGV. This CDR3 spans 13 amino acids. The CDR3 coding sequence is TGTGCCAGCAGCCGTGACAGGGATGGAGGCTACACCTTC. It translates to CASSRDRDGGYTF.

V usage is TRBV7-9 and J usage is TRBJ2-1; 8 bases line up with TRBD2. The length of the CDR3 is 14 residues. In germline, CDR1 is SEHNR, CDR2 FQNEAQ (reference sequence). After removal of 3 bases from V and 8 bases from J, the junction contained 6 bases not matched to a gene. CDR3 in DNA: TGTGCCAGCAGCTTTTTTCCGGGGGGGCATGAGCAGTTCTTC. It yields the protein CASSFFPGGHEQFF.

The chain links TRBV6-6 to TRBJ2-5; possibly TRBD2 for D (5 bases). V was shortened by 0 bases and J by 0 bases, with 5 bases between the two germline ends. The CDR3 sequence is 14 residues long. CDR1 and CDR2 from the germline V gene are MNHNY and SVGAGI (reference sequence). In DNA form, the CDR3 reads TGTGCCAGCAGTTACTCGGGAGACCAAGAGACCCAGTACTTC. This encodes CASSYSGDQETQYF.

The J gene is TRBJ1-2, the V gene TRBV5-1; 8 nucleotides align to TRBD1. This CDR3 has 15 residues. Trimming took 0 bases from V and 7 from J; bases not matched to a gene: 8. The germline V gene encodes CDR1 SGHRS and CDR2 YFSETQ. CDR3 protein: CASSLVTRGPGGYTF. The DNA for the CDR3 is TGCGCCAGCAGCTTGGTAACCAGGGGGCCTGGTGGCTACACCTTC. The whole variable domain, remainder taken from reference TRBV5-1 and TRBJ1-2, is KAGVTQTPRYLIKTRGQQVTLSCSPISGHRSVSWYQQTPGQGLQFLFEYFSETQRNKGNFPGRFSGRQFSNSRSEMNVSTLELGDSALYLCASSLVTRGPGGYTFGSGTRLTVV.

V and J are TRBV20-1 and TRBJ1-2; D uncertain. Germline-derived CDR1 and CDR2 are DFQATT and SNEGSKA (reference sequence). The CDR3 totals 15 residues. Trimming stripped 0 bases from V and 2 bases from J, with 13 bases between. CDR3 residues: CSARDKTGRNYGYTF. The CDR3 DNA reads TGCAGTGCTAGAGATAAAACGGGTCGGAACTATGGCTACACCTTC.